This T cell receptor beta chain derives from a study of blood T cell repertoires in COVID-19 (dated by TCRdb to 2018 to 2021). With respect to the entire study: The collaborator samples originated in the United States, Italy and Spain and spanned the acute and convalescent phases of COVID-19. The prospective study material was composed of cDNA or gDNA derived from T cells, B-cell-depleted T cells, or PBMCs. Subjects who had been exposed to COVID-19, were actively infected with it, or had recovered from it provided the deeply sampled blood TCRbeta repertoires that made up the dataset. The repertoires were released in a freely available public database meant as a resource for research on the immune response to SARS-CoV-2. Samples came from the ongoing ImmuneRACE study (first 160 participants) plus 1,254 subjects from 6 global collaborators. Sample metadata almost always included a de-identified subject ID, COVID-19 status, age in years and sex. Where HLA class I and class II types were available, the types were taken from metadata supplied by the sample provider, not from assay-based typing.

CDR1 and CDR2 (SGDLS, YYNGEE) derive from the germline V gene. Germline trimming amounts to 3 bases on V and 1 base on J, with 7 as the count of junction bases outside the gene matches. Including cysteine and phenylalanine, the CDR3 has 17 amino acids. Here the CDR3 DNA is all that survives: 51 bases in frame from base 1. Participants in the prospective study were aged roughly 18 to 90 years, lived in over 20 United States geographic areas, and enrolled through a virtual design. Cohort assignment in the prospective study relied on participant-reported clinical history from a screening survey and a study questionnaire. ImmuneRACE Cohort 3 recovered participants were defined by two consecutive negative NP/OP PCR tests, healthcare professional clearance, or symptom resolution. Mobile phlebotomists in the prospective study collected whole blood, serum and a nasopharyngeal or oropharyngeal swab from every participant. Participants in the prospective study had the option to provide additional blood draws and questionnaires over an approximately two-month period. Before DNA extraction, prospective study blood samples were shipped either frozen or at room temperature.

The immunoSEQ Assay, a bias-controlled multiplex PCR, was used to amplify TCRbeta CDR3 regions from genomic DNA. The authors processed their data as follows. The number of nucleated cells in each sample was estimated from the amplification of reference gene primers within the assay. Sequence reads were collapsed and filtered to measure the absolute abundance of every unique TCRbeta CDR3 rearrangement. For each sample, productive Simpson clonality was calculated by taking the square root of Simpson's diversity index across productive rearrangements. TCRdb stores this immuneACCESS table with in-frame sequences only. Part of the clones is absent; in the studies checked, under half of the shortfall reflects unresolved V genes, and no reason is known for the rest. That table gives V, J and clone size, and the DNA gave D and trimming. The sample table holds about 330,000 clones, of which about 92% were seen once. Roughly 20% of the sample is taken by the ten largest.

Overall study outcomes, separate from this receptor: Clinical and demographic metadata were provided uncurated, with the amount varying by source and participant.

Of note for this clone: The antigen it recognizes is unknown. Base qualities were left out, and no much larger clone turns up one base away.

The specimen was PBMCs or T cells enriched from blood (not recorded which). The receptor was isolated from a woman aged 25 to 39 who had recovered from COVID-19. The sequence is built from TRBV9 and TRBJ1-4; 9 nucleotides in the junction match TRBD1. The DNA reads TGTGCCAGCAGCGGAAGACAGGGGGAGGGAACTAATGAAAAACTGTTTTTT. This is translated as CASSGRQGEGTNEKLFF.